These 30 T cell receptor beta chains share one sample of origin, sequenced in a study of identical twins. TCRdb analysed the 5' RACE reads with MiXCR anew, one entry per CDR3 protein. There are about 340,000 distinct CDR3 sequences in the sample; 7% to 9.5% occur only once, and approximately 9.3% lies in the top ten. Source material: naive T cells sorted from blood. These receptors all come from a woman aged 45-65 years in good health.

This clonotype has just a few counts. The DNA for the CDR3 is TGTGCCAGCAGTGACTCAGCGGGAACCACAGATACGCAGTATTTT. Amino acids: CASSDSAGTTDTQYF. The chain recombines TRBV6-4 with TRBJ2-3, with 7 bases fitting TRBD2. The CDR3 runs to 15 residues. With V trimmed by 0 bases and J by 2 bases, 2 bases remained unmatched. Germline V gene sequence: CDR1 MRHNA, CDR2 SNTAGT.

This clonotype was seen repeatedly, ten times or more. The gene calls are TRBV12-3 or TRBV12-4 and TRBJ1-1, with no clear D. Trimming cost V 6 bases and J 7 bases, with 9 bases left between them. This CDR3 has 11 amino acids. This CDR3 reads CASSPRGEAFF. The CDR3 nucleotides read TGTGCCAGCAGCCCTCGGGGTGAAGCTTTCTTT.

This clonotype was observed many times. The chain carries TRBV12-3 or TRBV12-4 and TRBJ1-4; D call uncertain. The length of the CDR3 is 15 residues. V was cut by 5 bases and J by 4 bases, with 14 bases left in between. CDR3: CASSNSGGLNEKLFF. The CDR3, as DNA: TGTGCCAGCAGTAACAGCGGCGGTCTTAATGAAAAACTGTTTTTT.

This chain links TRBV11-3 with TRBJ2-1, with 7 bases matching TRBD1. The CDR3 sequence is 12 residues long. Trimming removed 5 bases from V and 7 bases from J; junction bases left unmatched: 2. In germline, CDR1 is SGHNT, CDR2 YENEEA. CDR3 in amino acids: CASSQQGNEQFF. CDR3 DNA sequence: TGTGCCAGCAGCCAACAGGGGAATGAGCAGTTCTTC.

This clonotype was observed a handful of times. The gene calls are TRBV5-4 and TRBJ2-5, with 12 bases that match TRBD2. In germline, CDR1 is SGHNT, CDR2 YYREEE (reference sequence). The CDR3 length is 16 residues. J lost 0 bases, V lost 4 bases, and 4 bases had no gene match. In nucleotides, the CDR3 is TGTGCCAGCAGCGGCGGGACTAGCGGGTACCAAGAGACCCAGTACTTC. Translating gives CASSGGTSGYQETQYF.

V is TRBV20-1 and J is TRBJ2-7; 14 bases map to TRBD2. The CDR3 sequence is 18 residues long. Germline loops: CDR1 DFQATT, CDR2 SNEGSKA (reference sequence). Germline trimming cut 0 bases from V and 1 base from J; bases unmatched to any gene: 8. The CDR3 DNA reads TGCAGTGCTAGAGATTCGACTAGCGGGAGGGCCGGGTCCTACGAGCAGTACTTC. This codes for CSARDSTSGRAGSYEQYF.

The rearrangement joins TRBV9 to TRBJ2-1, with 10 positions matching TRBD2. CDR3 size: 14 residues. Germline CDR1 SGDLS, CDR2 YYNGEE. With 7 bases clipped from V and 4 bases from J, the junction kept 5 bases outside the gene matches. This CDR3 reads CASEAGGPYNEQFF. DNA of the CDR3: TGTGCCAGCGAAGCGGGAGGGCCTTACAATGAGCAGTTCTTC.

There are many counts of this clonotype. V gene TRBV5-1 combines with J gene TRBJ2-1; a possible D gene is TRBD1 (6 bases). The germline V and J ends were trimmed by 3 bases and 2 bases, with 12 bases remaining between them. Germline V CDR1 and CDR2: SGHRS, YFSETQ. The CDR3 is made up of 15 amino acids. CDR3 region: CASSSRQVAYNEQFF. The DNA of the CDR3 is TGCGCCAGCAGCTCCCGACAGGTGGCCTACAATGAGCAGTTCTTC.

This clonotype was detected ten times or more. V gene TRBV29-1 combines with J gene TRBJ1-2; weak D call: TRBD1 (5 bases). From germline, CDR1 is SQVTM and CDR2 ANQGSEA. V lost 5 bases and J lost 3, with 16 bases in between. The CDR3 totals 14 residues. As DNA, the CDR3 is TGCAGCGTTAAAGGGACGGCTCCTTACTATGGCTACACCTTC. It specifies CSVKGTAPYYGYTF.

This chain links TRBV4-1 with TRBJ2-2; TRBD1 is a possible D gene (6 bases). V was cut by 6 bases and J by 0 bases, with 11 bases left in between. The germline V gene encodes CDR1 MGHRA and CDR2 YSYEKL. The CDR3 totals 15 residues. Here the CDR3 reads CASRPGTTNTGELFF. As DNA, the CDR3 is TGCGCCAGCAGACCCGGGACAACGAACACCGGGGAGCTGTTTTTT.

This clonotype occurred a few times. CDR3: CASSIGGGANTGELFF. In DNA, the CDR3 is TGTGCCAGTAGTATCGGGGGGGGCGCGAACACCGGGGAGCTGTTTTTT. The J gene is TRBJ2-2, the V gene TRBV19, with 8 bases identical to TRBD2. J lost 0 bases, V lost 3 bases, and 3 bases had no gene match. Germline assignment: CDR1 LNHDA and CDR2 SQIVND (reference sequence). The CDR3 consists of 16 residues. The whole variable domain, remainder taken from reference TRBV19 and TRBJ2-2, is DGGITQSPKYLFRKEGQNVTLSCEQNLNHDAMYWYRQDPGQGLRLIYYSQIVNDFQKGDIAEGYSVSREKKESFPLTVTSAQKNPTAFYLCASSIGGGANTGELFFGEGSRLTVL.

This clonotype was observed a handful of times. The V call is TRBV25-1, the J call TRBJ1-1; D may be TRBD1 (5 bases). CDR3 length equals 15 residues. The germline CDR1 and CDR2 sequences are MGHDK and SYGVNS. Deletions cut 3 bases from V and 8 bases from J, with 19 bases between. The CDR3 DNA reads TGTGCCAGCAGTGAGCTAGGGACCGAGGTCTCGGAAGCTTTCTTT. Translation gives CASSELGTEVSEAFF.

A few counts support this clonotype. The genes are TRBV12-5 and TRBJ2-3; D is possibly TRBD1 (5 bases). Germline-derived CDR1 and CDR2 are LGHNT and FRNRAP. The CDR3 totals 19 residues. Deletions cut 6 bases from V and 4 bases from J, with 29 bases between. CDR3 protein: CASGSPFRAGPRPPDTQYF. The CDR3 DNA sequence: TGTGCTAGTGGCTCTCCTTTTAGGGCAGGGCCCAGACCTCCAGATACGCAGTATTTT.

The rearrangement joins TRBV12-3 or TRBV12-4 to TRBJ2-5, with TRBD2 matching 10 bases. The junction had 13 bases not matched to a gene; V was cut back by 10 bases and J by 5 bases. This CDR3 spans 15 amino acids. As DNA, the CDR3 is TGTGCCACCGCGGGTGGGCTAGCGGGAGAGGAGACCCAGTACTTC. This encodes CATAGGLAGEETQYF.

This clonotype was seen more than once but under ten times. This chain links TRBV5-1 with TRBJ2-6; D might be TRBD2 (6 bases). Germline lookup yields CDR1 SGHRS and CDR2 YFSETQ. Trimming took off 6 bases at V and 1 base at J, with 14 bases between the two ends. The CDR3 is 16 residues long. Written as DNA, the CDR3 is TGCGCCAGCAAGGAGGGCACAATGTCTGGGGCCAACGTCCTGACTTTC. Translated, it gives CASKEGTMSGANVLTF. The full variable domain, its missing parts supplied by reference TRBV5-1 and TRBJ2-6, is KAGVTQTPRYLIKTRGQQVTLSCSPISGHRSVSWYQQTPGQGLQFLFEYFSETQRNKGNFPGRFSGRQFSNSRSEMNVSTLELGDSALYLCASKEGTMSGANVLTFGAGSRLTVL.

The table lists this clonotype with a few counts. The rearrangement joins TRBV12-3 or TRBV12-4 to TRBJ1-3; a possible D gene is TRBD1 (5 bases). V lost 10 bases to trimming and J lost 8 bases, with 15 bases between them. CDR3 length: 12 residues. In DNA, the CDR3 is TGTGCCACTTCCCAGGGAAAGCACACCATATATTTT. This gives the protein CATSQGKHTIYF.

The chain joins TRBV2 to TRBJ2-7; 9 bases map to TRBD2. The CDR3 totals 15 residues. The germline V gene has CDR1 SNHLY and CDR2 FYNNEI. V gave up 4 bases and J gave up 5 bases; unmatched junction bases: 9. The CDR3 sequence is CASSGFSGRVNEQYF. Written as DNA, the CDR3 is TGTGCCAGCAGTGGTTTTAGCGGGAGAGTCAACGAGCAGTACTTC. Based on the CDR3 plus reference TRBV2 and TRBJ2-7, the full variable domain is EPEVTQTPSHQVTQMGQEVILRCVPISNHLYFYWYRQILGQKVEFLVSFYNNEISEKSEIFDDQFSVERPDGSNFTLKIRSTKLEDSAMYFCASSGFSGRVNEQYFGPGTRLTVT.

This clonotype was seen at least ten times. The rearrangement uses TRBV29-1 and TRBJ2-3; no definite D call. Trimming removed 4 bases from V and 1 base from J, with 15 bases in between. This CDR3 spans 15 amino acids. CDR1 and CDR2 from the germline V gene are SQVTM and ANQGSEA. The CDR3 bases are TGCAGCGTTGCCGTAGGGCCAAGTGGCACAGATACGCAGTATTTT. Amino acids: CSVAVGPSGTDTQYF.

This clonotype was detected ten times or more. The rearrangement links TRBV20-1 to TRBJ2-3; D not resolved. V was clipped by 3 bases and J by 4 bases, with 14 bases between them. This CDR3 comprises 14 residues. Per germline, CDR1 DFQATT and CDR2 SNEGSKA (reference sequence). DNA of the CDR3: TGCAGTGCTAGCGCGTACACCCGTCCAGATACGCAGTATTTT. Protein product: CSASAYTRPDTQYF.

This clonotype has just a few counts. V and J are TRBV4-2 and TRBJ2-1; 8 bases are shared with TRBD1. The CDR3 is 16 amino acids. Trimming cost V 2 bases and J 7 bases; bases outside gene matches: 10. CDR1 and CDR2 from the germline V gene are LGHNA and YNFKEQ. DNA for the CDR3: TGTGCCAGCAGCCAAACCGGACAGGGCTCCGGGAATGAGCAGTTCTTC. It yields the protein CASSQTGQGSGNEQFF.

A few counts support this clonotype. The V and J genes are TRBV11-3 and TRBJ1-2; a possible D gene is TRBD1 (5 bases). Germline-derived CDR1 and CDR2 are SGHNT and YENEEA. Trimming pared 5 bases from V and 5 bases from J, leaving 12 bases between. The CDR3 runs 13 residues. The CDR3 loop is CASSTHPGYGYTF. The CDR3 DNA reads TGTGCCAGCAGCACCCATCCAGGGTATGGCTACACCTTC. The full variable domain, in which reference TRBV11-3 and TRBJ1-2 provide the parts outside the CDR3, is EAGVVQSPRYKIIEKKQPVAFWCNPISGHNTLYWYLQNLGQGPELLIRYENEEAVDDSQLPKDRFSAERLKGVDSTLKIQPAELGDSAVYLCASSTHPGYGYTFGSGTRLTVV.

This clonotype was picked up a small number of times. In DNA, the CDR3 is TGTGCCAGCAGTCCCACCACAGGGCTAAACTATGGCTACACCTTC. Protein sequence: CASSPTTGLNYGYTF. The V gene is TRBV6-6, the J gene TRBJ1-2, with D possibly matching TRBD1 (6 bases). In germline, CDR1 is MNHNY, CDR2 SVGAGI (reference sequence). V shed 5 bases and J shed 2 bases, with 15 bases lying between them. The CDR3 runs 15 residues.

This clonotype was counted many times. The chain couples TRBV5-1 to TRBJ2-7; D unresolved. The CDR3 covers 14 residues. V lost 7 bases, J lost 0 bases, and 14 bases lay in between. CDR1 is SGHRS and CDR2 is YFSETQ in the germline V gene. In DNA form, the CDR3 reads TGCGCCAGCCATTGGTACGGAAGCTCCTACGAGCAGTACTTC. This translates into CASHWYGSSYEQYF.

The chain joins TRBV7-9 to TRBJ2-3; D might be TRBD2 (5 bases). Germline CDR1 is SEHNR and CDR2 is FQNEAQ (reference sequence). The CDR3 spans 17 residues. V lost 3 bases and J lost 3, with 19 bases in between. The CDR3 DNA follows: TGTGCCAGCAGCTTTACACTAGAGGGCCTTATGACAGATACGCAGTATTTT. Amino acids: CASSFTLEGLMTDTQYF.

The chain joins TRBV5-1 to TRBJ2-3; TRBD1 matches 8 bases. The CDR3 length is 15 residues. J was trimmed by 3 bases and V by 3 bases; bases with no gene match: 6. From germline, CDR1 is SGHRS and CDR2 YFSETQ. CDR3 sequence reads: CASSWQDRVTDTQYF. Here the CDR3 DNA reads TGCGCCAGCAGCTGGCAGGACAGGGTGACAGATACGCAGTATTTT.

This rearrangement joins TRBV10-3 to TRBJ2-3; 11 positions agree with TRBD2. The CDR3 runs to 17 residues. In germline, CDR1 is ENHRY, CDR2 SYGVKD. Trimming cost V 4 bases and J 3 bases; bases outside gene matches: 9. In DNA form, the CDR3 reads TGTGCCATCAGTGGCCTAGCGGGAGGAGTAGCAACAGATACGCAGTATTTT. Encoded protein: CAISGLAGGVATDTQYF.

Ten or more counts support this clonotype. The chain joins TRBV11-2 to TRBJ2-1; TRBD2 matches 8 bases. Germline CDR1 reads SGHAT; CDR2 reads FQNNGV. The CDR3 totals 17 residues. Trimming removed 0 bases from V and 9 bases from J; junction bases left unmatched: 13. This CDR3 is CASSLDLFGSGTIEQFF. Here the CDR3 DNA reads TGTGCCAGCAGCTTAGATCTATTTGGTAGCGGGACGATTGAGCAGTTCTTC. The whole variable domain, remainder taken from reference TRBV11-2 and TRBJ2-1, is EAGVAQSPRYKIIEKRQSVAFWCNPISGHATLYWYQQILGQGPKLLIQFQNNGVVDDSQLPKDRFSAERLKGVDSTLKIQPAKLEDSAVYLCASSLDLFGSGTIEQFFGPGTRLTVL.

In its sample, this clonotype was seen a few times. The V call is TRBV18, the J call TRBJ2-7, with 12 bases that match TRBD2. Germline V lookup: CDR1 KGHSH, CDR2 LQKENI. The ends lost 4 bases at V and 3 bases at J; junction bases unmatched: 10. The CDR3 spans 17 residues. CDR3 protein: CASSLTSGSLLGYEQYF. DNA for the CDR3: TGTGCCAGCTCACTGACTAGCGGGAGTCTTTTGGGCTACGAGCAGTACTTC.

This clonotype has more than one count but fewer than ten. The chain recombines TRBV5-6 with TRBJ2-7; 7 nucleotides align to TRBD1. This CDR3 is built from 14 residues. J lost 6 bases, V lost 6 bases, and 12 bases had no gene match. The germline CDR1 and CDR2 sequences are SGHDT and YYEEEE. In DNA, the CDR3 is TGTGCCAGCACCCTAGGGGACAGCCTTTCCGAGCAGTACTTC. Translated, it gives CASTLGDSLSEQYF.

The V call is TRBV9, the J call TRBJ2-3; 8 positions agree with TRBD2. The CDR3 has 16 amino acids. With V trimmed by 2 bases and J by 1 base, 6 bases remained unmatched. Germline lookup yields CDR1 SGDLS and CDR2 YYNGEE. Here the CDR3 reads CASSVSSGYRTDTQYF. CDR3 DNA sequence: TGTGCCAGCAGCGTGTCTAGCGGGTATCGCACAGATACGCAGTATTTT.